Listed below are T cell receptor beta chains from one sample, sequenced in a study of cytomegalovirus exposure and HLA in healthy donors. Method: immunoSEQ multiplex PCR; TCRdb's copy keeps in-frame clones and lacks some. The table shows around 98,000 clones, with about 90% occurring only once. The material sequenced was PBMCs. The receptors were gathered from a man in his late teens or twenties in good health and CMV-seropositive. Each CDR3 is given with its conserved first and last residue. D genes are given only for firm matches. Clone size, where shown, is once, few, many, or a class for clones that have expanded.

. | TRBJ2-5 | TRBV29-1 | 16 | TRBD2 | CSVEWTSGGVQETQYF
. | TRBJ2-4 | TRBV11-2 | 12 | . | CASSPGGLVLYF
. | TRBJ1-3 | TRBV10-3 | 16 | . | CAISDGQGYSGNTIYF
once | TRBJ2-5 | TRBV7-9 | 14 | . | CASSIRGLKETQYF
. | TRBJ2-2 | TRBV2 | 16 | . | CASSEAGATNTGELFF
. | TRBJ2-7 | TRBV7-6 | 14 | . | CASSLGGTTYEQYF
. | TRBJ1-2 | TRBV9 | 15 | . | CASSPGWQSSYGYTF
. | TRBJ2-1 | TRBV10-1 | 13 | . | CASSESLGREQFF
. | TRBJ2-5 | TRBV11-1 | 12 | . | CASSFSEETQYF
. | TRBJ1-6 | TRBV5-4 | 14 | TRBD1 | CASSPTGGSSPLHF
. | TRBJ2-1 | TRBV28 | 14 | TRBD2 | CASSSLAGDNEQFF
. | TRBJ2-7 | TRBV10-1 | 15 | TRBD1 | CASSGDRGTSYEQYF
. | TRBJ1-1 | TRBV11-2 | 15 | TRBD1 | CASSLGTGVNTEAFF
few | TRBJ2-7 | TRBV2 | 14 | TRBD1 | CASTETGAYGEQYF
. | TRBJ1-1 | TRBV5-1 | 15 | . | CASSLEISVDTEAFF
. | TRBJ2-1 | TRBV7-2 | 15 | TRBD2 | CASRETSDSYNEQFF
. | TRBJ2-1 | TRBV9 | 15 | TRBD2 | CASSDPGLGTNEQFF
. | TRBJ2-5 | TRBV11-3 | 14 | . | CASEGRPLRETQYF
. | TRBJ2-7 | TRBV2 | 16 | . | CASSRTTVRPYYEQYF
many | TRBJ2-5 | TRBV2 | 11 | . | CASSPEGTQYF
. | TRBJ2-7 | TRBV27 | 18 | TRBD2 | CASSQVGGSGFLRDEQYF
. | TRBJ1-1 | TRBV4-1 | 18 | TRBD1 | CASSQDPISDRHLLGAFF
. | TRBJ2-7 | TRBV7-9 | 15 | . | CASSLATGRRVKQYF
. | TRBJ2-7 | TRBV7-9 | 15 | TRBD1 | CASSDLDRESPGRYF
. | TRBJ1-1 | TRBV7-9 | 15 | . | CASSLAGGMNTEAFF
. | TRBJ2-1 | TRBV7-9 | 16 | TRBD1 | CASSQPRTGGVYEQFF
. | TRBJ2-7 | TRBV9 | 14 | . | CASSVGQIGYEQYF